This record covers a single TCR beta chain. No antigen is known for it. The input lacks base qualities; no much larger clone sits a single base away. The sample comes from a study of post-analysis software for immune sequencing data (dated by TCRdb to 2013 to 2016). Turning to the overall study: Relapsing-remitting, secondary progressive and progressive-relapsing multiple sclerosis were recorded as disease courses, and subtype annotation was lacking for some patients. Patient repertoires were compared against 10 to 12 previously published healthy control repertoires from donors aged roughly 6 to 28 years. A subset of samples was prepared in parallel using single-end sample barcoding, then pooled and co-amplified after Illumina adapter ligation.

Overall study results and their limits: Significantly lower normalized Chao1 diversity was found in multiple sclerosis patients than in controls, suggesting substantial peripheral T-cell clonal expansion. Several TRBV segments, including TRBV5-6, TRBV5-1 and TRBV20-1, were significantly more frequent in patients than controls. The multiple sclerosis patient group was slightly younger than the control group. Strong co-clustering of samples prepared in the same batch was shown by direct clustering with F measure, prompting a batch-effect correction.

CDR1 is given as ENHRY and CDR2 as SYGVKD, both from the germline V gene. The CDR3 sequence holds 12 residues, the cysteine and phenylalanine included. Just CDR3 DNA is preserved here, 36 bases in frame from base 1. V gives up 4 bases and J gives up 3 bases, and the segment between their germline ends measures 4 bases. TCR beta repertoires were profiled from peripheral blood of roughly twelve young patients with multiple sclerosis to demonstrate the VDJtools post-analysis software. The multiple sclerosis patients were children and adolescents ranging in age from roughly 6 to 15 years. Library construction relied on PCR. These reads were obtained on an Illumina HiSeq 2500. To reduce PCR and sequencing biases, unique molecular identifiers were built into the TCR beta cDNA libraries. About 0.5 million cDNA molecules were obtained for every 1 to 10 million input T cells, so each molecule roughly corresponded to one T cell. The patient libraries were prepared and sequenced using the same protocol as the earlier healthy control dataset. Within a given batch, samples were prepared together, multiplexed and sequenced on the same HiSeq lane. In the original analysis: Raw barcoded reads were processed with MIGEC, discarding single-read molecular identifier groups before consensus assembly and CDR3 extraction. VDJtools was used for post-analysis of the clonotype tables, and diversity was normalized by down-sampling every dataset to the size of the smallest sample. In repertoire overlap clustering, CDR3 amino acid sequences, but not nucleotide sequences, were matched to correct batch-related cross-sample contamination. The public reads were reprocessed in TCRdb via fastp at Q25 and MiXCR, keeping in-frame beta chains. CDR3 protein duplicates are merged, each entry listing the most common genes and DNA. What appears here as the V and J calls and clone size reflects TCRdb's work, not the paper's. Here the sample has roughly 670,000 distinct CDR3 sequences; roughly three fifths occur a single time. The ten largest account for 11% of the sample.

Sequenced input: blood. The rearrangement combines TRBV10-3 with TRBJ2-1; the D segment cannot be called with confidence. The clonotype comes from a girl aged 2-15 years with multiple sclerosis. The bases are TGTGCCATCAGTGTGGACTACAATGAGCAGTTCTTC. It codes for CAISVDYNEQFF.